This T cell receptor (beta chain) was identified in a study of T-cell reconstitution after alpha-beta-depleted transplantation in children. This clonotype has only a few counts. As yet, its antigen is unknown. In germline, CDR1 is ENHRY, CDR2 SYGVKD. Trimming cost V 11 bases and J 0 bases, with 20 bases left between them. The CDR3 sequence is 16 residues long. Preparation of the TCRbeta library was carried out with unique molecular identifiers. TCRdb re-called the PCR reads with MiXCR, one entry per CDR3 protein. The data show a few hundred thousand distinct CDR3 sequences, 10% to 15% seen once. Points from the study as a whole: Surviving recipient T cells and intrathymic progenitors accounted for some patients' high TCRbeta diversity at day 60. Newly produced T cells mostly provided counts and TCRbeta diversity after one year, as hyperexpanded clones declined. By about two months after transplant, alpha-beta T cells reportedly arose from several hundred graft clones that had expanded.

The chain employs TRBV10-3 and TRBJ2-1, with a tentative D call TRBD2 (5 bases). Sequenced here: PBMCs, mostly from graft donor cells, sampled 360 days after TCRalphabeta/CD19-depleted stem cell transplant. The sequence was collected from a male patient younger than 18 who had a stem cell transplant for acute myeloid leukemia, so the T cells may come from the graft donor. Here the CDR3 reads CASREVPSSSYNEQFF. In nucleotides, the CDR3 is TGTGCCTCACGGGAAGTCCCCTCTAGCTCCTACAATGAGCAGTTCTTC.